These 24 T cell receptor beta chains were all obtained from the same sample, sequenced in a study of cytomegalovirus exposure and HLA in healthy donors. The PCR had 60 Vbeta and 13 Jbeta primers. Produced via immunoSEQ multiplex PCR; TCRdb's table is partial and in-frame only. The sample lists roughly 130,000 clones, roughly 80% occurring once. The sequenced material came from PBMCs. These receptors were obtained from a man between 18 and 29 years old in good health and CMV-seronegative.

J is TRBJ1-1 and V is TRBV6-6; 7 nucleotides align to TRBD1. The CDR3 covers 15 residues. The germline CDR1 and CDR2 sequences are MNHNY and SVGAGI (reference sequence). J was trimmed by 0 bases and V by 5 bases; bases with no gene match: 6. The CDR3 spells CASSNRGIMNTEAFF. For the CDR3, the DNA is TGTGCCAGCAGTAACAGGGGCATTATGAACACTGAAGCTTTCTTT.

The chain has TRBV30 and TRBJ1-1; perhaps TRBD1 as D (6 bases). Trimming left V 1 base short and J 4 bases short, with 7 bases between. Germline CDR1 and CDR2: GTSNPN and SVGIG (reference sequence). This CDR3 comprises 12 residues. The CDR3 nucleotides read TGTGCCTGGAGTGGAGGGGGCACTGAAGCTTTCTTT. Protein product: CAWSGGGTEAFF.

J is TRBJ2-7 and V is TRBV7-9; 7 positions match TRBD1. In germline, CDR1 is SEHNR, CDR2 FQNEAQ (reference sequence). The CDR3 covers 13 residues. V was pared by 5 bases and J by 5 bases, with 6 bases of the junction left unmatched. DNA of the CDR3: TGTGCCAGCAGCCGGGGACAGTTTGACGAGCAGTACTTC. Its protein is CASSRGQFDEQYF.

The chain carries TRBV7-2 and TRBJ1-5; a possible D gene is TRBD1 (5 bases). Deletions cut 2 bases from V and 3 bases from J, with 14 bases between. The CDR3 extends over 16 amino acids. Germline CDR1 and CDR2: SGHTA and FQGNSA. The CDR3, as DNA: TGTGCCAGCAGCTTATTCAGAGCGGGGCACAATCAGCCCCAGCATTTT. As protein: CASSLFRAGHNQPQHF.

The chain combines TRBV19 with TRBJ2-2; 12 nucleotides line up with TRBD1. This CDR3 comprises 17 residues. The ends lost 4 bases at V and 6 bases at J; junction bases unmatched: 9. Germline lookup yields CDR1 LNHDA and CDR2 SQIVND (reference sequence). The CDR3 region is CASSTLAGQGASGELFF. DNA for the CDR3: TGTGCCAGTAGTACGCTAGCGGGACAGGGGGCTTCCGGGGAGCTGTTTTTT.

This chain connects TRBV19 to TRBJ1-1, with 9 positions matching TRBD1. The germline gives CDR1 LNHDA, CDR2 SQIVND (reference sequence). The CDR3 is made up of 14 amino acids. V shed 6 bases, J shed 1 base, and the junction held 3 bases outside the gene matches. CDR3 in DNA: TGTGCCAGTAGACTGGACAGGGGGAACACTGAAGCTTTCTTT. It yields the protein CASRLDRGNTEAFF.

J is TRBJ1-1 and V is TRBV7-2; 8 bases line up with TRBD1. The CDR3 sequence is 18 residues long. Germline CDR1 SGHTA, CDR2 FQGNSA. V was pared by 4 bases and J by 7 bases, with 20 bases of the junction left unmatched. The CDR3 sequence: CASSSGQGFLKGPHEAFF. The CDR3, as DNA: TGTGCCAGCAGCTCAGGACAGGGCTTCCTCAAGGGCCCCCATGAAGCTTTCTTT.

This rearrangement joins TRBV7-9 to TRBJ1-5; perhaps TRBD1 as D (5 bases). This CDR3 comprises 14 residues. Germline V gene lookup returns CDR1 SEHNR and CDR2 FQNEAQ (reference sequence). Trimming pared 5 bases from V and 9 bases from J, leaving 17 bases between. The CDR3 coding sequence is TGTGCCAGCAGCCGGCTCGGGGGGGGGACGCCCCAGCATTTT. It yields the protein CASSRLGGGTPQHF.

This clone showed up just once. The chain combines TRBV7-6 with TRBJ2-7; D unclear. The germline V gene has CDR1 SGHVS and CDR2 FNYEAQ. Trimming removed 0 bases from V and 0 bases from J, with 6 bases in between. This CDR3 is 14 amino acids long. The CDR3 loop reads CASSLAPGSYEQYF. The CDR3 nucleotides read TGTGCCAGCAGCTTAGCTCCGGGCTCCTACGAGCAGTACTTC.

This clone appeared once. The CDR3 DNA follows: TGTGCCAGCAGCAGCCCTACAGGGGGCCTTGGCTACACCTTC. Translated, it gives CASSSPTGGLGYTF. The chain links TRBV5-5 to TRBJ1-2, with 9 bases fitting TRBD1. Germline V gives CDR1 SGHKS, CDR2 YYEKEE (reference sequence). The junction had 8 bases not matched to a gene; V was cut back by 4 bases and J by 7 bases. This CDR3 has 14 amino acids.

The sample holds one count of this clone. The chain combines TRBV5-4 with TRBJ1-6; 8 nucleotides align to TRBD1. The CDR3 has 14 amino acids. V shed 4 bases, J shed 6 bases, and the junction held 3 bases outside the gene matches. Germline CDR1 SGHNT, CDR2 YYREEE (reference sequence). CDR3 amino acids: CASSPDRVNSPLHF. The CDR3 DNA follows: TGTGCCAGCAGCCCGGACAGGGTTAATTCACCCCTCCACTTT.

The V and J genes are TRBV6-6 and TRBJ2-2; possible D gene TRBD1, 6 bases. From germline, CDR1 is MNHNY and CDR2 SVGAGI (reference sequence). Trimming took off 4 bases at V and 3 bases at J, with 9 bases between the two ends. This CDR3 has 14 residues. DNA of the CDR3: TGTGCCAGCAGTTTGACAGGACACACCGGGGAGCTGTTTTTT. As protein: CASSLTGHTGELFF.

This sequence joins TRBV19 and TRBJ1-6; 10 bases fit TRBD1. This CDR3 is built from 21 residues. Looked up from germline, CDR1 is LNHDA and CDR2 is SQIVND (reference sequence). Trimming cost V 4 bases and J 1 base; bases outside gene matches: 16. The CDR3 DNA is TGTGCCAGTAGTACCCAACCCGGGACAGGGGTCGGAAGGTCCTATAATTCACCCCTCCACTTT. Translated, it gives CASSTQPGTGVGRSYNSPLHF.

For the CDR3, the DNA is TGTGCCAGCAGAAACAGGGGACGTAACACTGAAGCTTTCTTT. Amino acids: CASRNRGRNTEAFF. This chain links TRBV6-5 with TRBJ1-1; 7 positions agree with TRBD1. The germline CDR1 and CDR2 sequences are MNHEY and SVGAGI. With 6 bases clipped from V and 2 bases from J, the junction kept 6 bases outside the gene matches. This CDR3 region has 14 residues.

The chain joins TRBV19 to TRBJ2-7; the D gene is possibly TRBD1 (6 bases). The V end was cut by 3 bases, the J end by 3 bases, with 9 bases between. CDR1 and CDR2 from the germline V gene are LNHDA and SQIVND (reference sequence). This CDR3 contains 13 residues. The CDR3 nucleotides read TGTGCCAGTAGTATGGGGGCAAACTACGAGCAGTACTTC. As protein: CASSMGANYEQYF.

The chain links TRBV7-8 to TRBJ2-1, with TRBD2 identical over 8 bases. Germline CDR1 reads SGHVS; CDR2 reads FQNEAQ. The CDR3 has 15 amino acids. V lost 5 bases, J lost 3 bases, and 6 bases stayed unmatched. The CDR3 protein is CASSVPAGGYNEQFF. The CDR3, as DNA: TGTGCCAGCAGCGTCCCCGCGGGGGGCTACAATGAGCAGTTCTTC.

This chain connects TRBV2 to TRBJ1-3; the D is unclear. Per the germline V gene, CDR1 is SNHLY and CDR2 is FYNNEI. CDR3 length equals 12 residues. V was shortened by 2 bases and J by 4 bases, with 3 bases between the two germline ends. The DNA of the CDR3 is TGTGCCAGCAGTGAACTCGGAAACACCATATATTTT. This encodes CASSELGNTIYF.

In DNA form, the CDR3 reads TGTGCCAGCAGCACGGGGACAGGGGGCGCGACGGACACTGAAGCTTTCTTT. The encoded protein is CASSTGTGGATDTEAFF. The V and J genes are TRBV7-9 and TRBJ1-1; 12 bases are a match to TRBD1. Germline V gene sequence: CDR1 SEHNR, CDR2 FQNEAQ (reference sequence). V shed 5 bases and J 3 bases; nucleotides not matched to a gene: 10. The CDR3 runs 17 residues.

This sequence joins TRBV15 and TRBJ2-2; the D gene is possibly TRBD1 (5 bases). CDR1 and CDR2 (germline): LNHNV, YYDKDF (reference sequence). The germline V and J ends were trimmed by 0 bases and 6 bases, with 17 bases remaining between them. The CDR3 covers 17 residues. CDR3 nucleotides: TGTGCCACCAGCAGAGAAGGGGCCGTAGGGGTGTCCGGGGAGCTGTTTTTT. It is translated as CATSREGAVGVSGELFF. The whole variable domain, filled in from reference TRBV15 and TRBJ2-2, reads DAMVIQNPRYQVTQFGKPVTLSCSQTLNHNVMYWYQQKSSQAPKLLFHYYDKDFNNEADTPDNFQSRRPNTSFCFLDIRSPGLGDTAMYLCATSREGAVGVSGELFFGEGSRLTVL.

This CDR3 reads CASSFRTGNTEAFF. DNA for the CDR3: TGTGCCAGCAGTTTTCGGACAGGGAACACTGAAGCTTTCTTT. The chain has TRBV6-5 and TRBJ1-1; the match to TRBD1 covers 7 bases. The germline gives CDR1 MNHEY, CDR2 SVGAGI. The V gene end was trimmed by 4 bases and the J gene end by 1 base; junction bases not matched to a gene: 3. CDR3 size: 14 residues.

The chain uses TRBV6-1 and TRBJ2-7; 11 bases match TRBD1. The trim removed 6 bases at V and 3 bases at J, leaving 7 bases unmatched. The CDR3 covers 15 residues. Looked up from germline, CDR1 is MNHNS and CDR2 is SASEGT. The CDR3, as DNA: TGTGCCAGCAGACCAGGGGGGACAGGGGGCTACGAGCAGTACTTC. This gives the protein CASRPGGTGGYEQYF.

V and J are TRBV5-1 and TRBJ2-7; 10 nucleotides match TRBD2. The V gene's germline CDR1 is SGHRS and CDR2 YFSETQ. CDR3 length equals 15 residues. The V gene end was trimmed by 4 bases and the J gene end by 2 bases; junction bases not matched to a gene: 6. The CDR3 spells CASSILAGATYEQYF. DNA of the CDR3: TGCGCCAGCAGCATTCTAGCGGGGGCTACCTACGAGCAGTACTTC.

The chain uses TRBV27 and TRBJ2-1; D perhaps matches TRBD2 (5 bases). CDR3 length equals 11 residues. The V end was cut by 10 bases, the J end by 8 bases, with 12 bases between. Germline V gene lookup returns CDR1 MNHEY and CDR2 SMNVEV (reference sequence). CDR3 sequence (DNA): TGTGCCACCCTTTGGGGAGATGAGCAGTTCTTC. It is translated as CATLWGDEQFF.

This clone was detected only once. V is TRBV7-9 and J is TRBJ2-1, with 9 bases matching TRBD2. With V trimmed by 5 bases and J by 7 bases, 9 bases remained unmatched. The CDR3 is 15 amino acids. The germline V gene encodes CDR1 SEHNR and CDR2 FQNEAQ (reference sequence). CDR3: CASSAVGLAGNEQFF. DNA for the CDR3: TGTGCCAGCAGCGCAGTGGGGCTAGCGGGGAATGAGCAGTTCTTC.